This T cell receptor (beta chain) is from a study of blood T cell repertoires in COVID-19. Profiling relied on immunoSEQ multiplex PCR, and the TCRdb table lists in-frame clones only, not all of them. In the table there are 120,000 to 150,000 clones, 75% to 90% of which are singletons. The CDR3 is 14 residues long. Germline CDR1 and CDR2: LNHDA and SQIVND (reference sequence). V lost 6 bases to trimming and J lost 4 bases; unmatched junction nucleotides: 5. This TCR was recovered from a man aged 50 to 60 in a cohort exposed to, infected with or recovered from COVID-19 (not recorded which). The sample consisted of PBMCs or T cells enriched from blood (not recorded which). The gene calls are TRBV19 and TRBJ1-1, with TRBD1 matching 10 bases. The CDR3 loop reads CASRRQGASTEAFF. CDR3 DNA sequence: TGTGCCAGTAGGAGACAGGGGGCGAGCACTGAAGCTTTCTTT.